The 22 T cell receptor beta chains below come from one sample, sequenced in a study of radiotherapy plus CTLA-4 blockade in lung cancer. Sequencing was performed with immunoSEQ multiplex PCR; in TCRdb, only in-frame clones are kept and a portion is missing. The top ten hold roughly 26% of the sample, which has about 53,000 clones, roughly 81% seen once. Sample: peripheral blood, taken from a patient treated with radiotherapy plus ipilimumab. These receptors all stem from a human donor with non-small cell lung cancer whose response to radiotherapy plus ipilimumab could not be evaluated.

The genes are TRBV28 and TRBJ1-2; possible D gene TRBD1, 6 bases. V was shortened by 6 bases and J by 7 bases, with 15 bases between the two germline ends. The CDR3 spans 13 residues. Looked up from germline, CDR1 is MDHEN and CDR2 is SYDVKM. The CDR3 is CASSVGGGGGYTF. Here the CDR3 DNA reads TGTGCCAGCAGCGTAGGGGGGGGCGGTGGCTACACCTTC.

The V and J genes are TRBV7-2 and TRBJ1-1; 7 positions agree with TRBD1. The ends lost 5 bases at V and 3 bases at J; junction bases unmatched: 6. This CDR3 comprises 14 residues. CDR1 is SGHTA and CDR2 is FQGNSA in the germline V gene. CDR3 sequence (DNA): TGTGCCAGCAGCCACATAGGGACAGACACTGAAGCTTTCTTT. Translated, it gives CASSHIGTDTEAFF.

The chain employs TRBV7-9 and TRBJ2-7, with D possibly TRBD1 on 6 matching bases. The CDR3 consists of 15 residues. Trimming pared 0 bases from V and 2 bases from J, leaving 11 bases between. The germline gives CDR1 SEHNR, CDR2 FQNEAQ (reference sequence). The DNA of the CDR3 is TGTGCCAGCAGCTTAGCGTCAGGGGCCCCCTACGAGCAGTACTTC. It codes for CASSLASGAPYEQYF.

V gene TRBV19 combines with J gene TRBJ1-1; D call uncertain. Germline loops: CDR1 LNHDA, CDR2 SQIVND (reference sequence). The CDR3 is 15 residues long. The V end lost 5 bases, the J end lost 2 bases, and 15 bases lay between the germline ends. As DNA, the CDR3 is TGTGCCAGTAGTGTCCTCGGGGTTACCAACACTGAAGCTTTCTTT. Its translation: CASSVLGVTNTEAFF.

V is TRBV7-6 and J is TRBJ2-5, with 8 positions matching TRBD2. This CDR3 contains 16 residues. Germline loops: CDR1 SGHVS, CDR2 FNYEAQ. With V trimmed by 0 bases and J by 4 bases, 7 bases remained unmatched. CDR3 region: CASSLATGGVLETQYF. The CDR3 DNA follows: TGTGCCAGCAGCTTAGCGACGGGGGGGGTGCTAGAGACCCAGTACTTC.

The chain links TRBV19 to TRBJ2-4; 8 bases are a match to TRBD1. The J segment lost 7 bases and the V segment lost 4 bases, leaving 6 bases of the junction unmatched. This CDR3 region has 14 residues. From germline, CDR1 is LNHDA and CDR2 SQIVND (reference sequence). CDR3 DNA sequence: TGTGCCAGTAGTAGACAGGGGCAGGAGAACATTCAGTACTTC. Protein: CASSRQGQENIQYF.

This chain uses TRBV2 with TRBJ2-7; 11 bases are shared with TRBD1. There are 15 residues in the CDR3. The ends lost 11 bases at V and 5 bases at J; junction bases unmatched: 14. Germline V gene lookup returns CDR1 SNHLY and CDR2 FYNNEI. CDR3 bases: TGTGCCTCCGGCGAGGACAGGGGGCGCGTAGACGAGCAGTACTTC. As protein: CASGEDRGRVDEQYF.

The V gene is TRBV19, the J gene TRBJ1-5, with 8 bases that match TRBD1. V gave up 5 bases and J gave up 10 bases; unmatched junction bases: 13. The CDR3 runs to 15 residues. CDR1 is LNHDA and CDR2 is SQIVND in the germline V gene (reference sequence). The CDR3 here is CASSQGQGALRPQHF. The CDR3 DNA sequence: TGTGCCAGTAGTCAGGGGCAGGGGGCGTTGCGCCCCCAGCATTTT.

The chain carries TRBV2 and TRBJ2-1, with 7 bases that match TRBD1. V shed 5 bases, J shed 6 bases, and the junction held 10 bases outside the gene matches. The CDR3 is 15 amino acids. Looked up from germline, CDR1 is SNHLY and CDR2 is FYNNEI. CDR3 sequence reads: CASSSRDSGFNEQFF. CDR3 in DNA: TGTGCCAGCAGTAGCCGGGACAGCGGATTCAATGAGCAGTTCTTC.

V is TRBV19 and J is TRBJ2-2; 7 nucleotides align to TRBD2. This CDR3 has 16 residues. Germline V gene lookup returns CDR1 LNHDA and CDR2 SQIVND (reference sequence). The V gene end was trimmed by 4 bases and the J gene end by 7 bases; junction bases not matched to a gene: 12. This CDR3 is CASSTLSGGLVGELFF. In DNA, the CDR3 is TGTGCCAGTAGTACCTTATCGGGAGGTCTGGTCGGGGAGCTGTTTTTT.

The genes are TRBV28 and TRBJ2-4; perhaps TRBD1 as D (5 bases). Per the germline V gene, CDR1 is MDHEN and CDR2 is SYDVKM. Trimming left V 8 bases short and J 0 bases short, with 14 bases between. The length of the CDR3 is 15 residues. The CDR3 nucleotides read TGTGCCAGCTTCGACAGCTCATTAGCCAAAAACATTCAGTACTTC. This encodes CASFDSSLAKNIQYF.

CDR3 in amino acids: CASSPLQTVRGTEAFF. Written as DNA, the CDR3 is TGCGCCAGCAGCCCCCTCCAGACGGTGCGGGGCACTGAAGCTTTCTTT. The chain has TRBV5-1 and TRBJ1-1, with D unresolved. The germline CDR1 and CDR2 sequences are SGHRS and YFSETQ. V lost 4 bases and J lost 4, with 20 bases in between. The CDR3 consists of 16 residues.

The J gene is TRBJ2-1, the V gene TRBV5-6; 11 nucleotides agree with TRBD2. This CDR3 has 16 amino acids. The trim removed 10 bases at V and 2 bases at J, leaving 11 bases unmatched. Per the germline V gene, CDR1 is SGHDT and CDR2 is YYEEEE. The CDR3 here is CAGGIAGGKTYNEQFF. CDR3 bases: TGTGCCGGCGGAATAGCGGGAGGGAAAACCTACAATGAGCAGTTCTTC.

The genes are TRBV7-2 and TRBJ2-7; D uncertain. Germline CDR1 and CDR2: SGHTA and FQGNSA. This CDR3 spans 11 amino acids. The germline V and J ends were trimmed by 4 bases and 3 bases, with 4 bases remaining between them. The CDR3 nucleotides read TGTGCCAGCAGCTCAAACTACGAGCAGTACTTC. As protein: CASSSNYEQYF. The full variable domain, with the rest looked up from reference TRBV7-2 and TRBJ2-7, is GAGVSQSPSNKVTEKGKDVELRCDPISGHTALYWYRQSLGQGLEFLIYFQGNSAPDKSGLPSDRFSAERTGGSVSTLTIQRTQQEDSAVYLCASSSNYEQYFGPGTRLTVT.

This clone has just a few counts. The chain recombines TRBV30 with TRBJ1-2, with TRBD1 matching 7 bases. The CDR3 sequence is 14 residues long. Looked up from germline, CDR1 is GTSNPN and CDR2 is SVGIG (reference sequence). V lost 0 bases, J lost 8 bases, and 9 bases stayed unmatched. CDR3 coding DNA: TGTGCCTGGAGTGTGAACACAGGGGTAAGGGGCTACACCTTC. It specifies CAWSVNTGVRGYTF.

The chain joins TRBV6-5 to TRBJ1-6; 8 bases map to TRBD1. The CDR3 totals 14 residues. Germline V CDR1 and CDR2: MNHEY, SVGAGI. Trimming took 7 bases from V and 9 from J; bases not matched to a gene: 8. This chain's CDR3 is CASKGQGVLSPLHF. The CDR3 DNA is TGTGCCAGCAAAGGACAGGGTGTGCTTTCACCCCTCCACTTT.

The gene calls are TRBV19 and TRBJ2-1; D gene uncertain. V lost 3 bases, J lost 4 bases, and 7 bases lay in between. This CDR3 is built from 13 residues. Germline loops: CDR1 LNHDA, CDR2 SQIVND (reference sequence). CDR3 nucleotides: TGTGCCAGTAGTATTAGCCGATACAATGAGCAGTTCTTC. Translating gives CASSISRYNEQFF. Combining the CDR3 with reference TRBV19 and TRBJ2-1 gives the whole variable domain DGGITQSPKYLFRKEGQNVTLSCEQNLNHDAMYWYRQDPGQGLRLIYYSQIVNDFQKGDIAEGYSVSREKKESFPLTVTSAQKNPTAFYLCASSISRYNEQFFGPGTRLTVL.

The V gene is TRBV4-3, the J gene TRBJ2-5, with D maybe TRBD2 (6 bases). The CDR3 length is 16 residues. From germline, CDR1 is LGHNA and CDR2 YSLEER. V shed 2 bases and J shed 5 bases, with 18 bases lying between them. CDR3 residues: CASSQSARGGGETQYF. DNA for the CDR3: TGCGCCAGCAGCCAATCGGCCCGGGGAGGAGGGGAGACCCAGTACTTC.

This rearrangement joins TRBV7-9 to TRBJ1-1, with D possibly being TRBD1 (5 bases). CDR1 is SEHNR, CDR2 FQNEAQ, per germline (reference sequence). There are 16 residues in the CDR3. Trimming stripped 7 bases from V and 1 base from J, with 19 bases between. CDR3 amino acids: CASIKTASPANTEAFF. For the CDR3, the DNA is TGTGCCAGCATCAAGACAGCCTCGCCGGCGAACACTGAAGCTTTCTTT.

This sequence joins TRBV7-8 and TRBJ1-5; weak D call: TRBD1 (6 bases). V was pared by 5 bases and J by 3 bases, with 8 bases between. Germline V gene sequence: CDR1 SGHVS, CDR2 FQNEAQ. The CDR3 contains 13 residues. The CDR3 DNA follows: TGTGCCAGCAGCCAGGGGTACAATCAGCCCCAGCATTTT. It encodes CASSQGYNQPQHF.

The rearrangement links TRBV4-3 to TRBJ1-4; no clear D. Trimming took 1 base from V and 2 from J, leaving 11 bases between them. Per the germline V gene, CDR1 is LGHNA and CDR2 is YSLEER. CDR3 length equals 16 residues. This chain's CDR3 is CASSQGSSSTNEKLFF. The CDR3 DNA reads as TGCGCCAGCAGCCAAGGGTCGAGTTCGACTAATGAAAAACTGTTTTTT.

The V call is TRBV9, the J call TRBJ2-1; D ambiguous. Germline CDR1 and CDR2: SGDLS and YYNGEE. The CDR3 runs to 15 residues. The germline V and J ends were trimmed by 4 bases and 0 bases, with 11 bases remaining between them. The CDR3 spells CASSPAPSSYNEQFF. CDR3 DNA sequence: TGTGCCAGCAGCCCCGCCCCGAGCTCCTACAATGAGCAGTTCTTC. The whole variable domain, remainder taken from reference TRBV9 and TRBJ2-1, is DSGVTQTPKHLITATGQRVTLRCSPRSGDLSVYWYQQSLDQGLQFLIQYYNGEERAKGNILERFSAQQFPDLHSELNLSSLELGDSALYFCASSPAPSSYNEQFFGPGTRLTVL.